Below, 27 T cell receptor beta chains from the same sample are listed, as sequenced in a study of OX40 agonist ivuxolimab in advanced cancers. Assay: immunoSEQ multiplex PCR; the TCRdb copy retains only in-frame clones and omits some. The sample holds about 86,000 clones; approximately 90% are singletons and the top ten take 1% to 1.3%. This material consisted of CD4+ or CD8+ T cells sorted from blood, taken in a trial of the OX40 agonist ivuxolimab. The receptors derive from an adult with an advanced solid tumor such as melanoma, head and neck, liver or kidney cancer.

This chain joins TRBV13 and TRBJ2-7, with TRBD2 matching over 10 bases. Per germline, CDR1 PRHDT and CDR2 FYEKMQ (reference sequence). J was trimmed by 4 bases and V by 4 bases; bases with no gene match: 7. This CDR3 spans 15 amino acids. The CDR3 region is CASSYKREGQYEQYF. CDR3 sequence (DNA): TGTGCCAGCAGCTACAAGCGGGAGGGCCAATACGAGCAGTACTTC.

In this sample, this clone turned up a few times. The chain couples TRBV18 to TRBJ1-1, with D uncertain. The CDR3 totals 14 residues. Per the germline V gene, CDR1 is KGHSH and CDR2 is LQKENI. The V and J ends lost 3 bases and 4 bases respectively, with 12 bases between them. CDR3 loop: CASSPLVGGTEAFF. DNA for the CDR3: TGTGCCAGCTCACCTCTCGTGGGAGGCACTGAAGCTTTCTTT.

The CDR3 DNA sequence: TGTGCCAGCAGCTTGGCCAAGGGAGAGCAGTACTTC. Translated, it gives CASSLAKGEQYF. V usage is TRBV5-4 and J usage is TRBJ2-7; D unclear. Between the trimmed V and J ends, which lost 0 bases and 7 bases, there was a span of 8 bases. The CDR3 totals 12 residues. Per germline, CDR1 SGHNT and CDR2 YYREEE (reference sequence).

This chain joins TRBV5-1 and TRBJ2-3, with TRBD1 matching over 9 bases. The junction had 14 bases not matched to a gene; V was cut back by 2 bases and J by 7 bases. The CDR3 has 17 amino acids. CDR1 SGHRS and CDR2 YFSETQ come from the germline V gene. CDR3 protein: CASSLSSPGQGLNTQYF. CDR3 bases: TGCGCCAGCAGCTTAAGCAGCCCGGGACAGGGCTTGAATACGCAGTATTTT.

V gene TRBV11-3 combines with J gene TRBJ2-7; 11 bases fit TRBD2. V dropped 0 bases and J dropped 4; count of bases not matched to a gene: 2. The CDR3 is 15 residues long. The germline gives CDR1 SGHNT, CDR2 YENEEA. For the CDR3, the DNA is TGTGCCAGCAGCTTAGACGGGACTAGCGGTTACGAGCAGTACTTC. This translates into CASSLDGTSGYEQYF.

The rearrangement joins TRBV5-1 to TRBJ1-3; 7 bases fit TRBD1. Germline V gene lookup returns CDR1 SGHRS and CDR2 YFSETQ. The CDR3 spans 16 residues. With 0 bases clipped from V and 0 bases from J, the junction kept 3 bases outside the gene matches. CDR3 DNA: TGCGCCAGCAGCTTGGGGGACAGTGACTCTGGAAACACCATATATTTT. It translates to CASSLGDSDSGNTIYF.

The chain combines TRBV18 with TRBJ2-7, with D unresolved. CDR1 is KGHSH and CDR2 is LQKENI in the germline V gene. V lost 5 bases, J lost 2 bases, and 16 bases lay in between. The CDR3 has 15 amino acids. CDR3 amino acids: CASSTSPNSAYEQYF. CDR3 coding DNA: TGTGCCAGCTCAACTTCCCCTAACAGTGCCTACGAGCAGTACTTC.

This chain uses TRBV25-1 with TRBJ2-1, with 9 bases that match TRBD2. This CDR3 is built from 18 residues. The germline V gene encodes CDR1 MGHDK and CDR2 SYGVNS. Germline trimming cut 1 base from V and 3 bases from J; bases unmatched to any gene: 10. CDR3 region: CASSEWQGREGRYNEQFF. CDR3 nucleotides: TGTGCCAGCAGTGAATGGCAGGGGCGGGAGGGCCGCTACAATGAGCAGTTCTTC.

The chain is built from TRBV10-3 and TRBJ2-4, with 7 bases that match TRBD1. The CDR3 extends over 15 amino acids. CDR1 ENHRY and CDR2 SYGVKD come from the germline V gene. Unmatched junction bases numbered 9, after V lost 10 bases and J lost 0 bases. For the CDR3, the DNA is TGTGCCACCAGAGGGACAGAACTAGCCAAAAACATTCAGTACTTC. It yields the protein CATRGTELAKNIQYF.

This chain connects TRBV2 to TRBJ2-7; TRBD2 matches at 8 bases. CDR1 is SNHLY and CDR2 is FYNNEI in the germline V gene. This CDR3 is built from 15 residues. V gave up 2 bases and J gave up 4 bases; unmatched junction bases: 7. CDR3 bases: TGTGCCAGCAGTGAACAAAGGACTAGCAGTTACGAGCAGTACTTC. Translating it yields CASSEQRTSSYEQYF.

This clone was recorded only once. The chain joins TRBV9 to TRBJ1-3; TRBD1 agrees at 7 bases. Germline-derived CDR1 and CDR2 are SGDLS and YYNGEE. V lost 3 bases to trimming and J lost 2 bases; unmatched junction nucleotides: 8. The CDR3 has 16 amino acids. DNA for the CDR3: TGTGCCAGCAGCGAAAGGGGGCAACTCCCTGGAAACACCATATATTTT. It translates to CASSERGQLPGNTIYF. The full variable domain, its missing parts supplied by reference TRBV9 and TRBJ1-3, is DSGVTQTPKHLITATGQRVTLRCSPRSGDLSVYWYQQSLDQGLQFLIQYYNGEERAKGNILERFSAQQFPDLHSELNLSSLELGDSALYFCASSERGQLPGNTIYFGEGSWLTVV.

This clone was found a few times. This rearrangement joins TRBV27 to TRBJ2-3, with D hard to call. The germline CDR1 and CDR2 sequences are MNHEY and SMNVEV (reference sequence). V lost 4 bases, J lost 4 bases, and 18 bases lay in between. The CDR3 has 16 residues. CDR3 bases: TGTGCCAGCAGTTCCTTTTGGGCGCCGAACGCAGATACGCAGTATTTT. Protein sequence: CASSSFWAPNADTQYF.

CDR3 residues: CASLLSRYTDTQYF. CDR3 sequence (DNA): TGTGCCAGCCTGCTCTCAAGGTACACAGATACGCAGTATTTT. The chain employs TRBV18 and TRBJ2-3; D gene unclear. Germline-derived CDR1 and CDR2 are KGHSH and LQKENI. CDR3 length equals 14 residues. Trimming pared 8 bases from V and 2 bases from J, leaving 14 bases between.

As concerns this clone: One end of the junction varies from germline; a read error may be responsible. The chain uses TRBV7-2 and TRBJ2-7; possible D gene TRBD1, 5 bases. Germline V gene data show CDR1 as SGHTA and CDR2 as FQGNSA. The CDR3 consists of 11 residues. Written as DNA, the CDR3 is TGTGCCAGCAGCCCACTTAGGGGTGAGCACTTC. It translates to CASSPLRGEHF. The variable domain in full, with the rest retrieved from reference TRBV7-2 and TRBJ2-7, is GAGVSQSPSNKVTEKGKDVELRCDPISGHTALYWYRQSLGQGLEFLIYFQGNSAPDKSGLPSDRFSAERTGGSVSTLTIQRTQQEDSAVYLCASSPLRGEHFGPGTRLTVT.

The chain carries TRBV27 and TRBJ2-3; D call uncertain. This CDR3 is built from 14 residues. CDR1 and CDR2 (germline): MNHEY, SMNVEV (reference sequence). Trimming cost V 8 bases and J 7 bases, with 19 bases left between them. The CDR3 bases are TGTGCCAGCGGAAACTCGGAGAGGTTACATACGCAGTATTTT. Protein: CASGNSERLHTQYF.

J is TRBJ2-1 and V is TRBV6-5, with D possibly TRBD2 on 7 matching bases. CDR3 length: 14 residues. The V and J ends lost 2 bases and 5 bases respectively, with 10 bases between them. CDR1 is MNHEY and CDR2 is SVGAGI in the germline V gene. CDR3 in amino acids: CASSYRGGHNEQFF. In DNA form, the CDR3 reads TGTGCCAGCAGTTACCGCGGGGGCCACAATGAGCAGTTCTTC.

The chain joins TRBV2 to TRBJ1-5; 9 bases line up with TRBD1. Trimming cost V 7 bases and J 1 base; bases outside gene matches: 8. The V gene's germline CDR1 is SNHLY and CDR2 FYNNEI. The CDR3 contains 16 residues. CDR3 bases: TGTGCCAGCACACCCGACAGGGGGAACAGCAATCAGCCCCAGCATTTT. Translation gives CASTPDRGNSNQPQHF.

This clone came up once. The rearrangement joins TRBV11-1 to TRBJ2-5; TRBD2 matches 9 bases. The better agreement between TRBJ2-7 and the DNA end casts doubt on the J call. The germline CDR1 and CDR2 sequences are SGHAT and FQDESV (reference sequence). This CDR3 has 16 amino acids. CDR3 nucleotide sequence: TGTGCCAGCAGCTTGCGGGAGGGCTTCAGCTCCTACGAGCAGTACTTC. Translating it yields CASSLREGFSSYEQYF.

This clone was observed a few times. The chain uses TRBV27 and TRBJ2-1, with D perhaps assigned TRBD1 or TRBD2 (5 bases each). V was pared by 3 bases and J by 6 bases, with 12 bases between. The germline V gene has CDR1 MNHEY and CDR2 SMNVEV (reference sequence). This CDR3 has 14 amino acids. For the CDR3, the DNA is TGTGCCAGCAGTTTTGGGGGTGGAAGCAATGAGCAGTTCTTC. Translated, it gives CASSFGGGSNEQFF.

The sample holds a few counts of this clone. The V gene is TRBV15, the J gene TRBJ2-1; possible D gene TRBD1, 5 bases. The CDR3 has 14 residues. Trimming left V 3 bases short and J 7 bases short, with 13 bases between. Germline-derived CDR1 and CDR2 are LNHNV and YYDKDF (reference sequence). The CDR3 nucleotides read TGTGCCACCAGCAGGGACAATTGGGTGAATGAGCAGTTCTTC. Its translation is CATSRDNWVNEQFF.

The CDR3 region is CASSGRGLGTDTQYF. The CDR3 nucleotides are TGTGCCAGCAGTGGTCGGGGTTTGGGCACAGATACGCAGTATTTT. This chain uses TRBV25-1 with TRBJ2-3, with D tentatively TRBD2 (5 bases). Germline CDR1 reads MGHDK; CDR2 reads SYGVNS. Trimming took off 4 bases at V and 1 base at J, with 12 bases between the two ends. The CDR3 totals 15 residues.

The CDR3 loop reads CASSHLPGQGPDTQYF. CDR3 nucleotides: TGTGCCAGCAGCCATCTCCCGGGACAGGGGCCAGATACGCAGTATTTT. The chain combines TRBV4-2 with TRBJ2-3; TRBD1 matches 10 bases. This CDR3 spans 16 amino acids. V dropped 3 bases and J dropped 4; count of bases not matched to a gene: 7. Looked up from germline, CDR1 is LGHNA and CDR2 is YNFKEQ.

This chain connects TRBV7-2 to TRBJ1-2, with D perhaps matching TRBD1 (5 bases). CDR3 length equals 17 residues. Trimming cost V 2 bases and J 4 bases, with 20 bases left between them. Germline loops: CDR1 SGHTA, CDR2 FQGNSA. CDR3 bases: TGTGCCAGCAGCTTATCCCCCAGGGCAGGGTACGCCTATGGCTACACCTTC. Translated: CASSLSPRAGYAYGYTF.

The J gene is TRBJ1-2, the V gene TRBV11-2, with D unclear. Trimming cost V 5 bases and J 8 bases, with 15 bases left between them. The CDR3 runs to 13 residues. CDR1 is SGHAT and CDR2 is FQNNGV in the germline V gene. CDR3 in DNA: TGTGCCAGCAGCCCCACCGGAGCTTGGGGCTACACCTTC. This translates into CASSPTGAWGYTF.

The chain recombines TRBV21-1 with TRBJ1-5. TRBV21-1 counts as a pseudogene. CDR3 length: 16 amino acids. As DNA, the CDR3 is TGTGCCAGCAGCAAGGAGACGGGTATCAGCAATCAGCCCCAGCATTTT. Amino acid sequence: CASSKETGISNQPQHF.

The chain employs TRBV4-3 and TRBJ1-5; D call uncertain. Trimming took off 0 bases at V and 3 bases at J, with 9 bases between the two ends. Germline CDR1 LGHNA, CDR2 YSLEER. CDR3 size: 15 residues. The CDR3 coding sequence is TGCGCCAGCAGCCAAGATTGGCAGGTCAATCAGCCCCAGCATTTT. Amino acids: CASSQDWQVNQPQHF.

The chain has TRBV6-5 and TRBJ1-5; no clear D. V shed 5 bases and J shed 1 base, with 6 bases lying between them. The germline V gene encodes CDR1 MNHEY and CDR2 SVGAGI. This CDR3 is 13 amino acids long. This CDR3 reads CASSTRSNQPQHF. The CDR3 DNA reads TGTGCCAGCAGTACCCGGAGCAATCAGCCCCAGCATTTT.